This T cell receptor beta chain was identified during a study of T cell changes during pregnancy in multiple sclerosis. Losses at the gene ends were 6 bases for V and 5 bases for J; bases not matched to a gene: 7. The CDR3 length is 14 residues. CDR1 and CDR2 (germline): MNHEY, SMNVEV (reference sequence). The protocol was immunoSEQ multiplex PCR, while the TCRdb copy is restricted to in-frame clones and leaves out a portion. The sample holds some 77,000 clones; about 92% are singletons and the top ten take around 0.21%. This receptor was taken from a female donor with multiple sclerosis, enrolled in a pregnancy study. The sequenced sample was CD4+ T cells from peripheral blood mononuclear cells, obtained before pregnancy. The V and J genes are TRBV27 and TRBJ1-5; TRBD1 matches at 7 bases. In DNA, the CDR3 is TGTGCCAGCAGCCTACAGGGGTACGATCAGCCCCAGCATTTT. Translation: CASSLQGYDQPQHF.